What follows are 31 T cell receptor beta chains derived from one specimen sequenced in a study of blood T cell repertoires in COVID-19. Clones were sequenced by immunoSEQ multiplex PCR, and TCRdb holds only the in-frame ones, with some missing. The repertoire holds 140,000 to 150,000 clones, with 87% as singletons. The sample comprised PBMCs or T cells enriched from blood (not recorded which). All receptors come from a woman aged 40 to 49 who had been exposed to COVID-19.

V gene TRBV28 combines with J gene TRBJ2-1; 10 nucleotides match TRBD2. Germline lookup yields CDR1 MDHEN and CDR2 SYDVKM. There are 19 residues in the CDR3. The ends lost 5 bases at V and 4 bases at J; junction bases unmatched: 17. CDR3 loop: CASSPNRGRAGGRYNEQFF. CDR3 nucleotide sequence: TGTGCCAGCAGTCCCAACAGGGGAAGAGCGGGAGGGAGGTACAATGAGCAGTTCTTC.

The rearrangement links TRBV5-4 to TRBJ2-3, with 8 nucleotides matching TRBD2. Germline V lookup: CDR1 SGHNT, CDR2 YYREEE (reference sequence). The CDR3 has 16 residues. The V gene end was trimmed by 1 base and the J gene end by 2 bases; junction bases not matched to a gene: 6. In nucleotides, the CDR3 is TGTGCCAGCAGCTTGACTAGCGGAATAGACACAGATACGCAGTATTTT. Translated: CASSLTSGIDTDTQYF.

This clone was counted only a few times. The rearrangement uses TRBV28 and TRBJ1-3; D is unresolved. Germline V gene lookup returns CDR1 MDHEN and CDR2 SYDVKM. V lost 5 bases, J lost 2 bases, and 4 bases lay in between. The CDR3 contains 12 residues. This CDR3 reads CASSAAGNTIYF. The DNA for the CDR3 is TGTGCCAGCAGTGCGGCTGGAAACACCATATATTTT.

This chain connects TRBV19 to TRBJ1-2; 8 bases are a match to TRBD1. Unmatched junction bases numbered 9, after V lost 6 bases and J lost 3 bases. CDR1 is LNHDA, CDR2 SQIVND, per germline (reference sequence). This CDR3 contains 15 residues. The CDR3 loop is CASRTSDRVDYGYTF. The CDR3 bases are TGTGCCAGTAGAACATCGGACAGGGTGGACTATGGCTACACCTTC.

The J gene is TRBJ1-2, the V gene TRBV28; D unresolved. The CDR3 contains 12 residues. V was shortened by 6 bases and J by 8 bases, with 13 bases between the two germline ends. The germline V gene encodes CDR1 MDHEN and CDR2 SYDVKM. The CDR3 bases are TGTGCCAGCAGCCCCGCATTACGGGGCTACACCTTC. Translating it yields CASSPALRGYTF.

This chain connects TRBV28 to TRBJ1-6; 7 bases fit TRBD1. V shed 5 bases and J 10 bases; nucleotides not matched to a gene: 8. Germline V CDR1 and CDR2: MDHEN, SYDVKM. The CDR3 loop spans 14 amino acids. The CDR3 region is CASSPTDRNSPLHF. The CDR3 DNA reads TGTGCCAGCAGTCCTACGGACAGGAACTCACCCCTCCACTTT.

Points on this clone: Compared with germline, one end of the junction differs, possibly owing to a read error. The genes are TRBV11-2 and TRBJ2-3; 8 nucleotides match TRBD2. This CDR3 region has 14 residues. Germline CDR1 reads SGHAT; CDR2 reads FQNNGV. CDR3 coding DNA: TGTGCCACCAGCCGGGGGGGACCGCCAGATACGCAGTATTTT. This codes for CATSRGGPPDTQYF.

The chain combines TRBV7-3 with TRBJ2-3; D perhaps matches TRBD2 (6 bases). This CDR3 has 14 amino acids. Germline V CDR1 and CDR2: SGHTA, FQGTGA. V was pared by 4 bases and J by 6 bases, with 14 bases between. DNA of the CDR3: TGTGCCAGCAGCTCGGGACTTATGGGGGATACGCAGTATTTT. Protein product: CASSSGLMGDTQYF. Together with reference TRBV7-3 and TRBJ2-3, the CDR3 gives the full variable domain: GAGVSQTPSNKVTEKGKYVELRCDPISGHTALYWYRQSLGQGPEFLIYFQGTGAADDSGLPNDRFFAVRPEGSVSTLKIQRTERGDSAVYLCASSSGLMGDTQYFGPGTRLTVL.

This CDR3 is CASSIRSTGHQETQYF. In nucleotides, the CDR3 is TGTGCCAGTAGTATCCGCTCCACAGGTCACCAAGAGACCCAGTACTTC. The chain employs TRBV19 and TRBJ2-5; weak D call: TRBD1 (5 bases). Germline CDR1 LNHDA, CDR2 SQIVND (reference sequence). CDR3 length equals 16 residues. Between the trimmed V and J ends, which lost 3 bases and 0 bases, there was a span of 14 bases.

The CDR3 loop is CASSVSGDSNQPQHF. CDR3 DNA: TGTGCCAGCAGCGTATCGGGGGATAGCAATCAGCCCCAGCATTTT. The rearrangement joins TRBV9 to TRBJ1-5, with a weak D call TRBD1 (5 bases). From germline, CDR1 is SGDLS and CDR2 YYNGEE. CDR3 length: 15 amino acids. With 1 base removed from V and 0 bases from J, the gap between germline ends came to 8 bases. Together with reference TRBV9 and TRBJ1-5, the CDR3 gives the full variable domain: DSGVTQTPKHLITATGQRVTLRCSPRSGDLSVYWYQQSLDQGLQFLIQYYNGEERAKGNILERFSAQQFPDLHSELNLSSLELGDSALYFCASSVSGDSNQPQHFGDGTRLSIL.

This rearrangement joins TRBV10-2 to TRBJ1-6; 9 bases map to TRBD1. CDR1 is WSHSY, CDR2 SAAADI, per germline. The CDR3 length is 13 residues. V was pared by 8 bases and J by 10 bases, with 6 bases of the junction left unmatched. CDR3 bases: TGCGCCAGCGGACAGGGGCTCGGCTCACCCCTCCACTTT. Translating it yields CASGQGLGSPLHF.

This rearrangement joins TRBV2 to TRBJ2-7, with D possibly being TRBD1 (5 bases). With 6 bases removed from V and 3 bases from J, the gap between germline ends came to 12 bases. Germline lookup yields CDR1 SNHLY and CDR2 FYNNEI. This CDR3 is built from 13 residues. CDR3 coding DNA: TGTGCCAGCAGCCCAGACAGTAGCTACGAGCAGTACTTC. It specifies CASSPDSSYEQYF.

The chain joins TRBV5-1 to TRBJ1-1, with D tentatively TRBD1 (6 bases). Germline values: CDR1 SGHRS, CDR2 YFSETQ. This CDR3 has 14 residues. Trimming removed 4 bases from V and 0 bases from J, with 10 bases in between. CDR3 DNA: TGCGCCAGCAGCCAGGGGACAATGAACACTGAAGCTTTCTTT. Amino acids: CASSQGTMNTEAFF.

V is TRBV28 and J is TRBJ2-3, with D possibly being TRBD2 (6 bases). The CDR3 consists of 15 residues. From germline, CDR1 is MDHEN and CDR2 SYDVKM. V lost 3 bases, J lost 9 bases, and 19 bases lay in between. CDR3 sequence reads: CASSFRGDGGRTQYF. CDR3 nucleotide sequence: TGTGCCAGCAGTTTCCGAGGGGACGGGGGAAGAACGCAGTATTTT.

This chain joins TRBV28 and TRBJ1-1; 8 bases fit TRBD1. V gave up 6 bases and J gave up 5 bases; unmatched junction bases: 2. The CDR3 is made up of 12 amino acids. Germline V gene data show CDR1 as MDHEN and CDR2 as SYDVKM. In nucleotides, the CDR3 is TGTGCCAGCAGCTACAGGGGGACTGAAGCTTTCTTT. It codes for CASSYRGTEAFF.

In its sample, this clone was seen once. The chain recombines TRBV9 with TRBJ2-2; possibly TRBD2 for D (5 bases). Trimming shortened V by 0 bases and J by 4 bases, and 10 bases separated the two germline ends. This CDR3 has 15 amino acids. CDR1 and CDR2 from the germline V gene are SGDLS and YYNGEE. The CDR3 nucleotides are TGTGCCAGCAGCGTAGGAGGGCTAAGCACCGGGGAGCTGTTTTTT. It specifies CASSVGGLSTGELFF.

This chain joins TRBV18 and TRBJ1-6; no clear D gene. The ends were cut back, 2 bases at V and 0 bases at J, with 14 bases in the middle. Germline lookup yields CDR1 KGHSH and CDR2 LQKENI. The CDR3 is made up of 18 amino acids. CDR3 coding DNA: TGTGCCAGCTCACCAAGACGTTTGGAGAGCTCCTATAATTCACCCCTCCACTTT. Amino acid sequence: CASSPRRLESSYNSPLHF.

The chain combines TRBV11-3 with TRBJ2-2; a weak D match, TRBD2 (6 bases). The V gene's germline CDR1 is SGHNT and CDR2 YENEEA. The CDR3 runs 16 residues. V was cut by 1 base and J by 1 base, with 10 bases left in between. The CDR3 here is CASSLGGTRNTGELFF. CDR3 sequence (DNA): TGTGCCAGCAGCTTAGGCGGGACCAGGAACACCGGGGAGCTGTTTTTT.

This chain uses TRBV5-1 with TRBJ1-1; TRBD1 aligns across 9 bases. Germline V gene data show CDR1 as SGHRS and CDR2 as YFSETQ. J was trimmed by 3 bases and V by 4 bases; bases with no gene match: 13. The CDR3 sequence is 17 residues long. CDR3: CASSPGQGIKTDTEAFF. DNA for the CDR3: TGCGCCAGCAGCCCGGGACAGGGCATCAAGACGGACACTGAAGCTTTCTTT. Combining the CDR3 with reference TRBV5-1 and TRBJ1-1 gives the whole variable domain KAGVTQTPRYLIKTRGQQVTLSCSPISGHRSVSWYQQTPGQGLQFLFEYFSETQRNKGNFPGRFSGRQFSNSRSEMNVSTLELGDSALYLCASSPGQGIKTDTEAFFGQGTRLTVV.

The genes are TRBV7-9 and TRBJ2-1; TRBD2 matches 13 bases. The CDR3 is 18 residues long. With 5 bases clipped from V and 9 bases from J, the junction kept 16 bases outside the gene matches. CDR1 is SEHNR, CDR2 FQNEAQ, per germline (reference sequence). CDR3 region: CASSPGAILAGGPIEQFF. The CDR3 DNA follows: TGTGCCAGCAGCCCGGGTGCCATACTAGCGGGAGGGCCCATTGAGCAGTTCTTC.

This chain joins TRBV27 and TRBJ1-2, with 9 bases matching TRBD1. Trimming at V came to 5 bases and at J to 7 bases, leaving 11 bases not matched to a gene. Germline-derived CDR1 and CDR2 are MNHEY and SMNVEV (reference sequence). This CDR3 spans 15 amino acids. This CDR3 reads CASSLDGTGWGGYTF. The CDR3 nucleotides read TGTGCCAGCAGTCTGGATGGGACAGGGTGGGGTGGCTACACCTTC.

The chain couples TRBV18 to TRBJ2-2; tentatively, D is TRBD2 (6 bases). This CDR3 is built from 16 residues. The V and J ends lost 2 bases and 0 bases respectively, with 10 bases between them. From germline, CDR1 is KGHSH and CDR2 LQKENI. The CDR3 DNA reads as TGTGCCAGCTCACCATTTAGCGGCTCGAACACCGGGGAGCTGTTTTTT. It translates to CASSPFSGSNTGELFF. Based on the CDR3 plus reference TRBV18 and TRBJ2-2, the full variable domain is NAGVMQNPRHLVRRRGQEARLRCSPMKGHSHVYWYRQLPEEGLKFMVYLQKENIIDESGMPKERFSAEFPKEGPSILRIQQVVRGDSAAYFCASSPFSGSNTGELFFGEGSRLTVL.

CDR3 protein: CASSPGGNTIYF. In DNA, the CDR3 is TGCGCCAGCAGCCCCGGGGGAAACACCATATATTTT. The V and J genes are TRBV4-1 and TRBJ1-3; D remains unclear. V was shortened by 4 bases and J by 4 bases, with 5 bases between the two germline ends. This CDR3 region has 12 residues. Germline assignment: CDR1 MGHRA and CDR2 YSYEKL.

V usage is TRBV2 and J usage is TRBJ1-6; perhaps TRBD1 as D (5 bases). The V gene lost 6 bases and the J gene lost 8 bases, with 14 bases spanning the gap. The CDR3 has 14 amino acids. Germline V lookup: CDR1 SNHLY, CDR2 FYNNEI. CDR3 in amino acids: CASRVAGIDSPLHF. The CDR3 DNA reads TGTGCCAGCAGAGTGGCAGGGATCGATTCACCCCTCCACTTT.

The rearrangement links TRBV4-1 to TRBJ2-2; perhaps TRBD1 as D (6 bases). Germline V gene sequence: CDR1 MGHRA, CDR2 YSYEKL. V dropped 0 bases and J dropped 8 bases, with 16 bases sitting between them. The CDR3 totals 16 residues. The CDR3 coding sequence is TGCGCCAGCAGCCAAGATCTAACAGGGTGGACTGGGGAGCTGTTTTTT. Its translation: CASSQDLTGWTGELFF.

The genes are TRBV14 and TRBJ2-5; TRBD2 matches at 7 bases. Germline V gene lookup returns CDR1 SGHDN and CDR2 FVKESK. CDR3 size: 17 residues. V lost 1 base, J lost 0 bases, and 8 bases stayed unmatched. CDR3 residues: CASSQVRLADYQETQYF. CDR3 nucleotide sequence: TGTGCCAGCAGCCAAGTTAGACTAGCTGATTACCAAGAGACCCAGTACTTC.

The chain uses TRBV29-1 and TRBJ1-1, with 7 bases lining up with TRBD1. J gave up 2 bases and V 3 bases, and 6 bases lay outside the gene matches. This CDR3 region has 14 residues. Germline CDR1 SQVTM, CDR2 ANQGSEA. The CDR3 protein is CSVDLGQENTEAFF. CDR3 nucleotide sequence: TGCAGCGTTGATTTAGGACAGGAAAACACTGAAGCTTTCTTT.

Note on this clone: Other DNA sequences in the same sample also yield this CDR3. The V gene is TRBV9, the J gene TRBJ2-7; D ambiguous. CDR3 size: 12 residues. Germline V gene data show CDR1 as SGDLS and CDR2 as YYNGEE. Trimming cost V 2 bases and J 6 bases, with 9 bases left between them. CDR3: CASSVSSGEQYF. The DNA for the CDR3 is TGTGCCAGCAGCGTCAGCTCGGGCGAGCAGTACTTC.

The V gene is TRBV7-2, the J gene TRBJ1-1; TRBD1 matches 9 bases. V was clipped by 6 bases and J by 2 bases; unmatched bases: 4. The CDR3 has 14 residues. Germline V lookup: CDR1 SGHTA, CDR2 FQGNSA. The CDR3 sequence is CASSTDRGNTEAFF. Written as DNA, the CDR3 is TGTGCCAGCAGTACGGACAGGGGCAACACTGAAGCTTTCTTT.

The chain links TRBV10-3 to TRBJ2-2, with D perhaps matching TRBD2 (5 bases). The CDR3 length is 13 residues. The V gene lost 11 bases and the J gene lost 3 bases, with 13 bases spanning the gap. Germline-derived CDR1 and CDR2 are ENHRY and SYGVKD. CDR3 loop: CAGGGLDTGELFF. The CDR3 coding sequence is TGTGCCGGAGGAGGTTTGGACACCGGGGAGCTGTTTTTT.

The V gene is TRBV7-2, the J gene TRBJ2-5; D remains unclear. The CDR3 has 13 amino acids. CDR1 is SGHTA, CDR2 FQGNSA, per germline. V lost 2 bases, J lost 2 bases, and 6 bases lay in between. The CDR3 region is CASSLNRQETQYF. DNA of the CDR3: TGTGCCAGCAGCTTAAACAGACAAGAGACCCAGTACTTC. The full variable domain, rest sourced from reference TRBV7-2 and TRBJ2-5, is GAGVSQSPSNKVTEKGKDVELRCDPISGHTALYWYRQSLGQGLEFLIYFQGNSAPDKSGLPSDRFSAERTGGSVSTLTIQRTQQEDSAVYLCASSLNRQETQYFGPGTRLLVL.